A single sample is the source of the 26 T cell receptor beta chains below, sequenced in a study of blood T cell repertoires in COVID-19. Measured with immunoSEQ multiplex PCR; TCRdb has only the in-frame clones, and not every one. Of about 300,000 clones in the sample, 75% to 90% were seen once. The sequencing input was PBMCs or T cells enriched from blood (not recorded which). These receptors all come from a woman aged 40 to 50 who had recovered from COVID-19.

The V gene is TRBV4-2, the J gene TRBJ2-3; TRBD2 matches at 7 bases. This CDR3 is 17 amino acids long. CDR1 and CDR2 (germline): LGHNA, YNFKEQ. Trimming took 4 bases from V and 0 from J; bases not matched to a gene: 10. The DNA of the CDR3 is TGTGCCAGCAGCCTCCGGTGGGGGGGGACTAGCACAGATACGCAGTATTTT. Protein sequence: CASSLRWGGTSTDTQYF.

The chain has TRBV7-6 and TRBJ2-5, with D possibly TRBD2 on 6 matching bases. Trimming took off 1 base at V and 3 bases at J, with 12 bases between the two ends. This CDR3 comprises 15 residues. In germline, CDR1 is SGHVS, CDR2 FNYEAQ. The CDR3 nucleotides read TGTGCCAGCAGCTTAGTTCCTGGAGGGGAAGAGACCCAGTACTTC. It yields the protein CASSLVPGGEETQYF.

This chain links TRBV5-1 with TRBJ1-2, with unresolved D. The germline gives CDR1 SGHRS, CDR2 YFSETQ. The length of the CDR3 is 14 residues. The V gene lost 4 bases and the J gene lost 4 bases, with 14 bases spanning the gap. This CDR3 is CASSPSGVSYGYTF. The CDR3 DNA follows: TGCGCCAGCAGCCCTTCCGGGGTCAGCTATGGCTACACCTTC. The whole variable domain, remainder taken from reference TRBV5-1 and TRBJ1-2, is KAGVTQTPRYLIKTRGQQVTLSCSPISGHRSVSWYQQTPGQGLQFLFEYFSETQRNKGNFPGRFSGRQFSNSRSEMNVSTLELGDSALYLCASSPSGVSYGYTFGSGTRLTVV.

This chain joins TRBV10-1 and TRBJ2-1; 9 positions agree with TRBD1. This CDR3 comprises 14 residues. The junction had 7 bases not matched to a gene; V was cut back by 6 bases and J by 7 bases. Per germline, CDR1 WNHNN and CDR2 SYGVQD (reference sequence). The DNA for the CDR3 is TGCGCCAGCAGAGCGGGACAGGGCTTTAATGAGCAGTTCTTC. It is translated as CASRAGQGFNEQFF.

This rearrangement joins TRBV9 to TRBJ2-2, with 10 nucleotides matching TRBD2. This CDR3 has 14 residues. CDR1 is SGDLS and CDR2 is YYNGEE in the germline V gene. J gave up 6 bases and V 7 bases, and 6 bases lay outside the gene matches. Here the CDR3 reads CASGPSGSAGELFF. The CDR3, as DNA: TGTGCCAGCGGACCTAGCGGGAGTGCCGGGGAGCTGTTTTTT. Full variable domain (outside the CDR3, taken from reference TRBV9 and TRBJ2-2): DSGVTQTPKHLITATGQRVTLRCSPRSGDLSVYWYQQSLDQGLQFLIQYYNGEERAKGNILERFSAQQFPDLHSELNLSSLELGDSALYFCASGPSGSAGELFFGEGSRLTVL.

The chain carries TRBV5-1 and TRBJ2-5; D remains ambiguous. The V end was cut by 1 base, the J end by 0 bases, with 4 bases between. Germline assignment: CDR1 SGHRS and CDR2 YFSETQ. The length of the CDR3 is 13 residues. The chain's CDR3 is CASSLRDQETQYF. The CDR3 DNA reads TGCGCCAGCAGCTTGCGGGACCAAGAGACCCAGTACTTC.

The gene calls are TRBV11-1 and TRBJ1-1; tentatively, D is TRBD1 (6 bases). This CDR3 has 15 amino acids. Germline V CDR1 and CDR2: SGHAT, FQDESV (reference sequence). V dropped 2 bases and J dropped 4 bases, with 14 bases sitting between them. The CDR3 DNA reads TGTGCCAGCAGCTTACGTCTGGGGGCGGCCACTGAAGCTTTCTTT. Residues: CASSLRLGAATEAFF.

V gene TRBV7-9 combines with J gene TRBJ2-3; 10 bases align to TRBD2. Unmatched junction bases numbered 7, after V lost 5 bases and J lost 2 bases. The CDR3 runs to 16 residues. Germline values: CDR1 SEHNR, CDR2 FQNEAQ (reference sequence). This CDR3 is CASSPGTSVFTDTQYF. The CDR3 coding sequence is TGTGCCAGCAGCCCCGGGACTAGCGTTTTCACAGATACGCAGTATTTT.

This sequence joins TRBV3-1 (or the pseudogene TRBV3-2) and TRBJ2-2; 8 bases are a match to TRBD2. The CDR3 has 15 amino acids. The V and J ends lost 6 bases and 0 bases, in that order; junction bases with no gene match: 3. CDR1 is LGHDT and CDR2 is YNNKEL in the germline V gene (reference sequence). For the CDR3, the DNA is TGTGCCAGCAGTTTCGGGGGGGCGAACACCGGGGAGCTGTTTTTT. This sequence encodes CASSFGGANTGELFF.

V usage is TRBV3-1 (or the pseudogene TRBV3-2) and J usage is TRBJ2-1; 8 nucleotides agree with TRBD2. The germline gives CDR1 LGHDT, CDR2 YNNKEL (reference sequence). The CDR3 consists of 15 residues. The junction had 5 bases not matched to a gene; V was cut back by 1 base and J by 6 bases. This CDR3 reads CASSQGSLAGNEQFF. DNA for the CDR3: TGTGCCAGCAGCCAAGGGAGTCTAGCGGGCAATGAGCAGTTCTTC.

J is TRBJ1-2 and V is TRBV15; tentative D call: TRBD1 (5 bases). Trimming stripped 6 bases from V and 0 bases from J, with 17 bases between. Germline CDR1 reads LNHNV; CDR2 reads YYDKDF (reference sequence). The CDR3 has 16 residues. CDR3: CATRSVGGDANYGYTF. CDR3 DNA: TGTGCCACCAGGTCTGTGGGGGGAGACGCTAACTATGGCTACACCTTC.

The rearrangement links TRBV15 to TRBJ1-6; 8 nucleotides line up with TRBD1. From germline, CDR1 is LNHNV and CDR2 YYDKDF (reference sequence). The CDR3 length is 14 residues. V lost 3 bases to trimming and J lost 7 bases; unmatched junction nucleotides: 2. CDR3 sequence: CATSRDRANSPLHF. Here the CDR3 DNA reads TGTGCCACCAGCAGGGACAGGGCGAATTCACCCCTCCACTTT.

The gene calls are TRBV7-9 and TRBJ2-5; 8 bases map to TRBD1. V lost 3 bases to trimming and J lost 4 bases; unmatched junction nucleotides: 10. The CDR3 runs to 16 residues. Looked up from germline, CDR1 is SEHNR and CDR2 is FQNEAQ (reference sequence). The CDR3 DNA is TGTGCCAGCAGCTTCCCCTTGGGGGACAGGCGAGAGACCCAGTACTTC. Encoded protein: CASSFPLGDRRETQYF.

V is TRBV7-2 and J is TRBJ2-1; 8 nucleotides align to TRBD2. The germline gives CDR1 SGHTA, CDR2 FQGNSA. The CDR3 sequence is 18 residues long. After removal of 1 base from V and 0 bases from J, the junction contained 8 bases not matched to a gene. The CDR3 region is CASSLVISGTSSYNEQFF. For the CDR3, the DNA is TGTGCCAGCAGCTTAGTTATTAGCGGGACGAGCTCCTACAATGAGCAGTTCTTC. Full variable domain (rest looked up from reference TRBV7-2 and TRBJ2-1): GAGVSQSPSNKVTEKGKDVELRCDPISGHTALYWYRQSLGQGLEFLIYFQGNSAPDKSGLPSDRFSAERTGGSVSTLTIQRTQQEDSAVYLCASSLVISGTSSYNEQFFGPGTRLTVL.

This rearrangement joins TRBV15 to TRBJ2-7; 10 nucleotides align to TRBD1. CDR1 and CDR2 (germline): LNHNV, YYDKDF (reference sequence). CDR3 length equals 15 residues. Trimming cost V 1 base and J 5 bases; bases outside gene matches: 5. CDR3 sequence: CATSRGGQGQNEQYF. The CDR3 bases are TGTGCCACCAGCAGAGGGGGACAGGGGCAAAACGAGCAGTACTTC.

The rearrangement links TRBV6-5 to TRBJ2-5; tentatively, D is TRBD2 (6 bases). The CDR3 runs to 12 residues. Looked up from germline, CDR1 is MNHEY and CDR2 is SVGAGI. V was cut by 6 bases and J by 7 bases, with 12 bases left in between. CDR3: CASSQTRSTQYF. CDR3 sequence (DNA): TGTGCCAGCAGCCAGACTAGGTCGACCCAGTACTTC.

The CDR3 region is CASSYLTSGTQETQYF. CDR3 sequence (DNA): TGTGCCAGCAGTTACTTGACTAGCGGGACCCAAGAGACCCAGTACTTC. The V and J genes are TRBV6-2 or TRBV6-3 and TRBJ2-5; 11 bases fit TRBD2. This CDR3 spans 16 amino acids. Looked up from germline, CDR1 is MNHEY and CDR2 is SVGEGT. V lost 1 base to trimming and J lost 1 base; unmatched junction nucleotides: 2.

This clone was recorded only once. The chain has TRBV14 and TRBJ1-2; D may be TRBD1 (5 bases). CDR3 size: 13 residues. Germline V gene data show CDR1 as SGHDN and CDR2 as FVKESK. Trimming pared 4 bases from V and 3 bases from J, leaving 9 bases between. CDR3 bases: TGTGCCAGCAGCCGGTCGGGGGACTATGGCTACACCTTC. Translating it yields CASSRSGDYGYTF.

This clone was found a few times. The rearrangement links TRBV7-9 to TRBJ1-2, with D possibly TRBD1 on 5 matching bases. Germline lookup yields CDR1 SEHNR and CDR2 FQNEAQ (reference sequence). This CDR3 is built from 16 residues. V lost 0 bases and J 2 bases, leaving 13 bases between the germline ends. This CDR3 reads CASSLAVTVNNYGYTF. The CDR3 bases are TGTGCCAGCAGCTTAGCGGTGACAGTTAACAACTATGGCTACACCTTC.

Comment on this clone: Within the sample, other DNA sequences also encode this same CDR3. The CDR3 bases are TGTGCCAGCAGCCAAGAGCGGGGGGCGGGTGGCTACACCTTC. Its protein is CASSQERGAGGYTF. This chain uses TRBV3-1 (or the pseudogene TRBV3-2) with TRBJ1-2; TRBD1 might be the D (6 bases). Germline lookup yields CDR1 LGHDT and CDR2 YNNKEL (reference sequence). CDR3 length: 14 residues. V dropped 0 bases and J dropped 7 bases, with 12 bases sitting between them.

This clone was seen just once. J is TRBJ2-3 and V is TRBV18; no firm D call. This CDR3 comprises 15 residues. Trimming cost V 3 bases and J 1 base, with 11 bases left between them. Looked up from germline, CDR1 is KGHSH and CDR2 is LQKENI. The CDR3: CASSPVSFGTDTQYF. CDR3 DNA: TGTGCCAGCTCACCTGTCAGTTTTGGCACAGATACGCAGTATTTT.

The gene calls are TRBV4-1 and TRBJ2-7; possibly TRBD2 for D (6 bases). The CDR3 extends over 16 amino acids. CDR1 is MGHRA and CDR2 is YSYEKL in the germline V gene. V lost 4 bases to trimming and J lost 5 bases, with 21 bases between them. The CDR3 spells CASSRRNSAGEDEQYF. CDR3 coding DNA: TGCGCCAGCAGCCGGAGGAACAGCGCCGGGGAGGACGAGCAGTACTTC.

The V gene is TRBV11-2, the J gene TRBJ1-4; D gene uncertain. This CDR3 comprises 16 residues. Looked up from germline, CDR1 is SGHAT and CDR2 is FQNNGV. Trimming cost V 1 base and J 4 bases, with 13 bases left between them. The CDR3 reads CASSLVGAQFNEKLFF. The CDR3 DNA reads TGTGCCAGCAGCTTAGTAGGTGCACAGTTTAATGAAAAACTGTTTTTT.

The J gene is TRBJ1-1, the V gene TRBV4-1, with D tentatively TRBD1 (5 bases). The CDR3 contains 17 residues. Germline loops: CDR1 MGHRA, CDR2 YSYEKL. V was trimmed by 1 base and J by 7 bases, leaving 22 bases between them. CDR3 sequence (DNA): TGCGCCAGCAGCCAAGTTGGTCGGGGGAGGGGTGTCAGTGAAGCTTTCTTT. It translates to CASSQVGRGRGVSEAFF.

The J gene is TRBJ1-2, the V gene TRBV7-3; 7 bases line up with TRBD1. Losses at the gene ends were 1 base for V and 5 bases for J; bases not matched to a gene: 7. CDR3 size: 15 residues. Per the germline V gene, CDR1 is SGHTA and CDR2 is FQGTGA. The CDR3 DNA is TGTGCCAGCAGCTTAATAGGCGGGACAGAGTATGGCTACACCTTC. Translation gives CASSLIGGTEYGYTF.

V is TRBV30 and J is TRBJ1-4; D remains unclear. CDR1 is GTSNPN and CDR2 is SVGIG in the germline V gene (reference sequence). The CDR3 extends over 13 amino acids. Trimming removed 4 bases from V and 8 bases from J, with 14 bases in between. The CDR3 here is CAWMHRGAEKLFF. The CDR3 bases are TGTGCCTGGATGCACCGCGGCGCGGAAAAACTGTTTTTT.